Below, 28 T cell receptor beta chains from the same sample are listed, as sequenced in a study of CD8+ T cells in alopecia areata. Sequencing templates came from extracted RNA that was reverse transcribed into cDNA. The method was immunoSEQ multiplex PCR; TCRdb's version includes in-frame clones alone and lacks a portion of them. The data contain about 160,000 clones, around 87% of them singletons. Sequenced material: CD8+ T cells sorted from blood, taken at week 0. These receptors all come from a human donor with alopecia areata.

The chain joins TRBV10-3 to TRBJ2-3, with 9 bases matching TRBD1. The trim removed 5 bases at V and 3 bases at J, leaving 9 bases unmatched. The germline gives CDR1 ENHRY, CDR2 SYGVKD. The CDR3 runs to 16 residues. CDR3 residues: CAISFPAGQGTDTQYF. The DNA of the CDR3 is TGTGCCATCAGTTTCCCCGCCGGACAGGGGACAGATACGCAGTATTTT.

The DNA for the CDR3 is TGTGCCAGCTCGCCTTGGCCAGGGGAAGCCACCGAGCAGTACTTC. Its protein product is CASSPWPGEATEQYF. The J gene is TRBJ2-7, the V gene TRBV18; possible D gene TRBD1, 6 bases. Germline CDR1 KGHSH, CDR2 LQKENI. The CDR3 length is 15 residues. V was clipped by 6 bases and J by 6 bases, with 21 bases between them.

The genes are TRBV6-6 and TRBJ1-1; no firm D call. The length of the CDR3 is 15 residues. The V end lost 0 bases, the J end lost 7 bases, and 15 bases lay between the germline ends. Per germline, CDR1 MNHNY and CDR2 SVGAGI (reference sequence). The CDR3 nucleotides are TGTGCCAGCAGTTACTCTCAGGACCGGAGTGTTGAAGCTTTCTTT. Encoded protein: CASSYSQDRSVEAFF.

This rearrangement joins TRBV5-4 to TRBJ1-1; D is perhaps TRBD1 (6 bases). From germline, CDR1 is SGHNT and CDR2 YYREEE (reference sequence). This CDR3 contains 12 residues. V was shortened by 2 bases and J by 7 bases, with 9 bases between the two germline ends. CDR3 sequence reads: CASSFGGLEAFF. The CDR3 coding sequence is TGTGCCAGCAGCTTCGGGGGGCTTGAAGCTTTCTTT.

V gene TRBV19 combines with J gene TRBJ2-7, with D perhaps TRBD2 (6 bases). V was shortened by 10 bases and J by 3 bases, with 7 bases between the two germline ends. Looked up from germline, CDR1 is LNHDA and CDR2 is SQIVND (reference sequence). The length of the CDR3 is 10 residues. CDR3 residues: CATGSYEQYF. The CDR3 DNA reads TGTGCCACCGGGAGCTACGAGCAGTACTTC.

The rearrangement joins TRBV27 to TRBJ2-1, with 15 bases aligning to TRBD2. Germline V gene sequence: CDR1 MNHEY, CDR2 SMNVEV (reference sequence). The CDR3 covers 15 residues. V dropped 4 bases and J dropped 7; count of bases not matched to a gene: 2. CDR3 sequence reads: CASSWGLAGGNEQFF. CDR3 nucleotides: TGTGCCAGCAGTTGGGGACTAGCGGGAGGAAATGAGCAGTTCTTC.

J is TRBJ2-5 and V is TRBV7-2; TRBD2 matches 8 bases. CDR1 and CDR2 (germline): SGHTA, FQGNSA. Trimming cost V 4 bases and J 5 bases; bases outside gene matches: 9. This CDR3 comprises 15 residues. CDR3: CASSSSGTSGETQYF. The CDR3 DNA sequence: TGTGCCAGCAGCTCTTCCGGGACTAGTGGGGAGACCCAGTACTTC.

The chain uses TRBV7-7 and TRBJ2-6; a weak D match, TRBD1 (6 bases). Deletions cut 8 bases from V and 2 bases from J, with 10 bases between. The germline V gene encodes CDR1 SSHAT and CDR2 FNYEAQ (reference sequence). The CDR3 spans 14 residues. CDR3 coding DNA: TGTGCCAGCGGGGGACAACCTGGGGCCAACGTCCTGACTTTC. It is translated as CASGGQPGANVLTF.

This sequence joins TRBV13 and TRBJ2-3, with 7 nucleotides matching TRBD1. Germline values: CDR1 PRHDT, CDR2 FYEKMQ (reference sequence). Unmatched junction bases numbered 10, after V lost 5 bases and J lost 2 bases. This CDR3 spans 16 amino acids. The CDR3 loop reads CASSPRDSRSTDTQYF. DNA of the CDR3: TGTGCCAGCAGCCCACGGGACAGCAGGTCCACAGATACGCAGTATTTT.

CDR3 coding DNA: TGTGCCAGCAGCCTACCGCCGGAGCTTTTGAACACTGAAGCTTTCTTT. Translating it yields CASSLPPELLNTEAFF. The chain is built from TRBV7-8 and TRBJ1-1, with D unclear. The CDR3 has 16 amino acids. V dropped 5 bases and J dropped 0 bases, with 16 bases sitting between them. Germline V gene lookup returns CDR1 SGHVS and CDR2 FQNEAQ.

The chain is built from TRBV4-1 and TRBJ2-7, with D possibly matching TRBD2 (6 bases). Germline CDR1 reads MGHRA; CDR2 reads YSYEKL. This CDR3 has 15 residues. Trimming took off 0 bases at V and 6 bases at J, with 15 bases between the two ends. Here the CDR3 DNA reads TGCGCCAGCAGCCAAGATACTAGCAAGAAACGCGAGCAGTACTTC. It specifies CASSQDTSKKREQYF.

The rearrangement links TRBV27 to TRBJ2-7; 12 bases map to TRBD2. V gave up 10 bases and J gave up 4 bases; unmatched junction bases: 20. CDR3 length: 18 amino acids. Germline-derived CDR1 and CDR2 are MNHEY and SMNVEV (reference sequence). The CDR3 here is CATLPLTSGGPNRYEQYF. DNA for the CDR3: TGTGCCACCTTACCCTTAACTAGCGGGGGGCCGAACAGGTACGAGCAGTACTTC.

In its sample, this clone was seen a few times. The chain is built from TRBV29-1 and TRBJ2-1; no clear D. The CDR3 covers 16 residues. V dropped 1 base and J dropped 0 bases, with 13 bases sitting between them. The germline V gene has CDR1 SQVTM and CDR2 ANQGSEA. The CDR3 DNA sequence: TGCAGCGTTGAAGGGTGGGCTAGGAGCTCCTACAATGAGCAGTTCTTC. It translates to CSVEGWARSSYNEQFF.

The chain uses TRBV6-5 and TRBJ2-2; TRBD1 might be the D (5 bases). The CDR3 consists of 12 residues. Between the trimmed V and J ends, which lost 6 bases and 6 bases, there was a span of 8 bases. The V gene's germline CDR1 is MNHEY and CDR2 SVGAGI. The CDR3 bases are TGTGCCAGCAGGGGGCCGGCCGGGGAGCTGTTTTTT. It specifies CASRGPAGELFF.

The chain joins TRBV30 to TRBJ2-2; 9 nucleotides line up with TRBD2. Unmatched junction bases numbered 9, after V lost 1 base and J lost 6 bases. CDR1 and CDR2 (germline): GTSNPN, SVGIG (reference sequence). The CDR3 sequence is 16 residues long. The CDR3 bases are TGTGCCTGGAGTGACGGAGCGGGGGGTTTACCCGGGGAGCTGTTTTTT. Translating it yields CAWSDGAGGLPGELFF.

The chain employs TRBV7-2 and TRBJ2-7, with 13 bases identical to TRBD2. Germline V gives CDR1 SGHTA, CDR2 FQGNSA. The CDR3 is 17 residues long. The trim removed 5 bases at V and 4 bases at J, leaving 11 bases unmatched. CDR3 nucleotide sequence: TGTGCCAGCAGCCTGCGGACTAGCGGGAGATCGGCTTACGAGCAGTACTTC. It is translated as CASSLRTSGRSAYEQYF.

The chain uses TRBV5-1 and TRBJ2-7; 10 positions agree with TRBD1. V dropped 2 bases and J dropped 5; count of bases not matched to a gene: 4. The CDR3 contains 14 residues. Looked up from germline, CDR1 is SGHRS and CDR2 is YFSETQ. This chain's CDR3 is CASSLGTGVDEQYF. CDR3 nucleotides: TGCGCCAGCAGCTTAGGGACAGGGGTGGACGAGCAGTACTTC.

J is TRBJ2-1 and V is TRBV7-6; 12 bases are a match to TRBD2. This CDR3 region has 15 residues. Germline-derived CDR1 and CDR2 are SGHVS and FNYEAQ. The V and J ends lost 5 bases and 8 bases, in that order; junction bases with no gene match: 7. The CDR3 reads CASSPGTSGPHEQFF. The CDR3 DNA follows: TGTGCCAGCAGCCCTGGGACTAGCGGGCCGCATGAGCAGTTCTTC.

The chain employs TRBV4-1 and TRBJ1-4; D possibly corresponds to TRBD1 (5 bases). CDR1 is MGHRA and CDR2 is YSYEKL in the germline V gene. Trimming took 0 bases from V and 7 from J, leaving 18 bases between them. This CDR3 has 17 residues. The CDR3: CASSQDLARGAREKLFF. The CDR3 DNA follows: TGCGCCAGCAGCCAAGATCTGGCGCGAGGGGCGCGTGAAAAACTGTTTTTT.

The V call is TRBV4-1, the J call TRBJ2-7; D possibly corresponds to TRBD2 (5 bases). Trimming took off 0 bases at V and 5 bases at J, with 14 bases between the two ends. Germline V gene lookup returns CDR1 MGHRA and CDR2 YSYEKL. The CDR3 length is 15 residues. The CDR3 coding sequence is TGCGCCAGCAGCCAAGATGGCGCGGGTGGGGACGAGCAGTACTTC. Translation gives CASSQDGAGGDEQYF.

The chain has TRBV13 and TRBJ2-3; 7 bases align to TRBD1. Germline values: CDR1 PRHDT, CDR2 FYEKMQ (reference sequence). CDR3 length: 16 amino acids. With 5 bases clipped from V and 1 base from J, the junction kept 9 bases outside the gene matches. The CDR3 loop is CASSQTGQDGTDTQYF. CDR3 bases: TGTGCCAGCAGCCAAACAGGACAGGATGGCACAGATACGCAGTATTTT. Full variable domain (remainder filled in from reference TRBV13 and TRBJ2-3): AAGVIQSPRHLIKEKRETATLKCYPIPRHDTVYWYQQGPGQDPQFLISFYEKMQSDKGSIPDRFSAQQFSDYHSELNMSSLELGDSALYFCASSQTGQDGTDTQYFGPGTRLTVL.

The rearrangement links TRBV13 to TRBJ2-1; D possibly uses TRBD1 or TRBD2 (5 bases each). Germline CDR1 PRHDT, CDR2 FYEKMQ (reference sequence). The CDR3 spans 16 residues. V lost 5 bases and J 1 base, leaving 15 bases between the germline ends. The CDR3 loop reads CASSPMTGTSYNEQFF. The CDR3 DNA is TGTGCCAGCAGCCCGATGACGGGGACGTCCTACAATGAGCAGTTCTTC.

The CDR3 DNA reads TGCGCCAGCAGCCAAGGCGGAGAGATGTACTACGAGCAGTACTTC. It yields the protein CASSQGGEMYYEQYF. This sequence joins TRBV4-1 and TRBJ2-7, with D uncertain. The germline V gene encodes CDR1 MGHRA and CDR2 YSYEKL. This CDR3 has 15 residues. V gave up 1 base and J gave up 3 bases, with 13 bases separating them.

A word on this clone: Other DNA sequences of this sample code for an identical CDR3. The V call is TRBV9, the J call TRBJ1-4, with D perhaps matching TRBD1 (6 bases). Germline values: CDR1 SGDLS, CDR2 YYNGEE. The CDR3 has 16 residues. V lost 5 bases and J lost 4, with 18 bases in between. The CDR3 DNA follows: TGTGCCAGCAGTGATCAACTAGACAGGCATAATGAAAAACTGTTTTTT. Residues: CASSDQLDRHNEKLFF.

The chain couples TRBV7-9 to TRBJ2-2; D ambiguous. The CDR3 is 11 amino acids. V shed 11 bases and J shed 4 bases, with 8 bases lying between them. CDR1 is SEHNR and CDR2 is FQNEAQ in the germline V gene (reference sequence). The CDR3 here is CASKGTGELFF. Written as DNA, the CDR3 is TGTGCCTCCAAGGGCACCGGGGAGCTGTTTTTT.

This chain joins TRBV6-6 and TRBJ1-5, with D tentatively TRBD1 (5 bases). The CDR3 runs to 15 residues. V dropped 7 bases and J dropped 2 bases, with 15 bases sitting between them. In germline, CDR1 is MNHNY, CDR2 SVGAGI (reference sequence). CDR3 sequence (DNA): TGTGCCAGCACCATAGGGGTAGGGGGCAATCAGCCCCAGCATTTT. Residues: CASTIGVGGNQPQHF.

The V call is TRBV12-5, the J call TRBJ2-3, with D tentatively TRBD1 (6 bases). Germline V gene data show CDR1 as LGHNT and CDR2 as FRNRAP. V was pared by 1 base and J by 1 base, with 9 bases between. CDR3 length equals 15 residues. CDR3: CASGLGRQGTDTQYF. As DNA, the CDR3 is TGTGCTAGTGGTTTGGGAAGACAGGGCACAGATACGCAGTATTTT.

This chain connects TRBV9 to TRBJ2-1, with D unresolved. The CDR3 has 12 amino acids. Germline CDR1 is SGDLS and CDR2 is YYNGEE. Trimming cost V 1 base and J 7 bases, with 6 bases left between them. CDR3 bases: TGTGCCAGCAGCGTAATGAGTAATGAGCAGTTCTTC. This encodes CASSVMSNEQFF.